Following are 2 T cell receptor beta chains from one sample sequenced in a study of PD-1 blockade in classical Hodgkin lymphoma. Repertoires were generated with immunoSEQ multiplex PCR, while TCRdb's copy carries only in-frame clones and drops some. The table has about 110,000 clones, 80% to 90% seen once; the top ten hold about 20%. Patients all relapsed after autologous stem cell transplantation, and there was variation in brentuximab vedotin exposure. The sequenced sample was peripheral blood mononuclear cells (PBMCs), obtained before the second cycle of nivolumab. Source of these receptors: a human donor with classical Hodgkin lymphoma.

The J gene is TRBJ2-2, the V gene TRBV11-2, with 7 positions matching TRBD2. The CDR3 contains 17 residues. Germline V gives CDR1 SGHAT, CDR2 FQNNGV. The ends lost 2 bases at V and 2 bases at J; junction bases unmatched: 8. The CDR3 sequence: CASSLLSGMVNTGELFF. DNA of the CDR3: TGTGCCAGCAGCTTACTGAGCGGGATGGTTAACACCGGGGAGCTGTTTTTT. The variable domain in full, completed from reference TRBV11-2 and TRBJ2-2, reads EAGVAQSPRYKIIEKRQSVAFWCNPISGHATLYWYQQILGQGPKLLIQFQNNGVVDDSQLPKDRFSAERLKGVDSTLKIQPAKLEDSAVYLCASSLLSGMVNTGELFFGEGSRLTVL.

The chain uses TRBV27 and TRBJ2-3; D may be TRBD1 (5 bases). The germline CDR1 and CDR2 sequences are MNHEY and SMNVEV (reference sequence). Trimming took off 5 bases at V and 2 bases at J, with 17 bases between the two ends. The CDR3 has 16 amino acids. The CDR3 reads CASSPGIASLTDTQYF. In nucleotides, the CDR3 is TGTGCCAGCAGTCCAGGGATCGCCTCCCTCACAGATACGCAGTATTTT.